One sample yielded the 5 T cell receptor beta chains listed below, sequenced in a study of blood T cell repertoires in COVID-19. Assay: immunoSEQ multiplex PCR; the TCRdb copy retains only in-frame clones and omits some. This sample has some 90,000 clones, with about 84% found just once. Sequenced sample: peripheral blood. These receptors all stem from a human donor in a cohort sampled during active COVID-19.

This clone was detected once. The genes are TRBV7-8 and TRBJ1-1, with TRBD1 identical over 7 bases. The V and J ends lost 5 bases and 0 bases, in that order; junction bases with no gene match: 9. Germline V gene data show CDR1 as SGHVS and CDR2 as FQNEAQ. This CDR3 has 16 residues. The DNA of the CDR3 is TGTGCCAGCAGCCCTCGGGACAGCGCCTTGAACACTGAAGCTTTCTTT. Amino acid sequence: CASSPRDSALNTEAFF.

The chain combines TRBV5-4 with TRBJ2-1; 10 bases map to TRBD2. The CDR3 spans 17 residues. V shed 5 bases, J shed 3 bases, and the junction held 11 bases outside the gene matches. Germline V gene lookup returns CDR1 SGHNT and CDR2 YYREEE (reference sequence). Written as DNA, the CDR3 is TGTGCCAGCAGACTCGGACTAGCGGAGCAGAACTACAATGAGCAGTTCTTC. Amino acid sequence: CASRLGLAEQNYNEQFF. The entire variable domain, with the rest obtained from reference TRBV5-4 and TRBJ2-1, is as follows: ETGVTQSPTHLIKTRGQQVTLRCSSQSGHNTVSWYQQALGQGPQFIFQYYREEENGRGNFPPRFSGLQFPNYSSELNVNALELDDSALYLCASRLGLAEQNYNEQFFGPGTRLTVL.

The chain's CDR3 is CASESGKTRETQYF. In DNA form, the CDR3 reads TGTGCCAGCGAATCAGGGAAGACGAGAGAGACCCAGTACTTC. The genes are TRBV5-6 and TRBJ2-5, with TRBD1 as a possible D gene (5 bases). This CDR3 comprises 14 residues. Germline CDR1 reads SGHDT; CDR2 reads YYEEEE. Trimming stripped 7 bases from V and 4 bases from J, with 17 bases between.

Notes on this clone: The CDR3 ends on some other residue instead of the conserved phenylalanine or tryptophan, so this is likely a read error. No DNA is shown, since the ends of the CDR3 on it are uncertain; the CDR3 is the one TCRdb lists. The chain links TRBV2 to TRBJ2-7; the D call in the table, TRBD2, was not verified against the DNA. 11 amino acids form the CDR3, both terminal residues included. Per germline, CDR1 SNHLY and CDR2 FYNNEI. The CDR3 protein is CASSERRGMRL.

The CDR3 protein is CASSPGLGNTEAFF. CDR3 sequence (DNA): TGCGCCAGCAGCCCCGGACTCGGGAACACTGAAGCTTTCTTT. This chain uses TRBV4-3 with TRBJ1-1; the D is unclear. V gave up 4 bases and J gave up 1 base, with 10 bases separating them. In germline, CDR1 is LGHNA, CDR2 YSLEER. This CDR3 spans 14 amino acids.